This T cell receptor (beta chain) emerged from a study of T-cell memory formation after mild COVID-19. From the 5' RACE reads, TCRdb called clonotypes with MiXCR, one entry per CDR3 protein. The sample lists 350,000 or so distinct CDR3 sequences, over 10% occurring once. In its sample, this clonotype was seen a few times. V lost 5 bases, J lost 3 bases, and 7 bases lay in between. The CDR3 sequence is 13 residues long. CDR1 is SNHLY, CDR2 FYNNEI, per germline. The sample comprised PBMCs or a T cell subset sorted from them (not recorded which). J is TRBJ2-2 and V is TRBV2, with D tentatively TRBD1 or TRBD2 (5 bases each). This TCR was sampled from a man aged 18 to 30 who had mild COVID-19 (a few samples of this study predate the infection). Cell type and time point are not known. CDR3 DNA sequence: TGTGCCAGCAGTTGGGACGACACCGGGGAGCTGTTTTTT. The encoded protein is CASSWDDTGELFF.